The text below deals with one TCR beta chain. The data originate from a study of blood T cell repertoires in COVID-19. The CDR3 runs 17 residues. Germline values: CDR1 MGHDK, CDR2 SYGVNS. V lost 1 base, J lost 4 bases, and 8 bases stayed unmatched. The assay was immunoSEQ multiplex PCR, and TCRdb's table has in-frame clones only and misses some. This sample has about 170,000 clones, with approximately 90% found just once. The TCR originated in a middle-aged man who had recovered from COVID-19. Sample: peripheral blood. This rearrangement joins TRBV25-1 to TRBJ2-2, with 8 bases aligning to TRBD2. The CDR3 sequence: CASSELASGSATGELFF. DNA for the CDR3: TGTGCCAGCAGTGAATTAGCCAGCGGGAGCGCCACCGGGGAGCTGTTTTTT.